This TCR beta chain was identified in a study of cytomegalovirus exposure and HLA in healthy donors. In the PCR, 60 Vbeta and 13 Jbeta primers were used. Sequencing was performed with immunoSEQ multiplex PCR; in TCRdb, only in-frame clones are kept and a portion is missing. The sample carries some 190,000 clones, 81% recorded once. In the case of this clone: The antigen is undetermined.

Every donor was a healthy person donating bone marrow. At sampling all donors were nominally healthy, likely with unrecorded immune exposures. The CDR3 runs to 14 residues. V lost 2 bases and J 5 bases, leaving 10 bases between the germline ends. Germline CDR1 and CDR2: MNHEY and SMNVEV (reference sequence). Study-level results: The study labeled 164 TCR beta chains cytomegalovirus-associated.

The sequence came from a man between 18 and 29 years old in good health and CMV-seronegative. The genes are TRBV27 and TRBJ2-1; D gene unclear. Sequencing used PBMCs. The CDR3 loop is CASSLGLLNNEQFF. The CDR3 DNA reads as TGTGCCAGCAGTTTAGGCCTGTTAAACAATGAGCAGTTCTTC.